A selection of T cell receptor beta chains follows, all from one sample in a study of shared clonotypes between healthy human individuals. Method: immunoSEQ multiplex PCR; TCRdb's copy keeps in-frame clones and lacks some. Of 950,000 to 1,300,000 clones in the sample, about 76% were seen once. The source material was memory CD4+ T cells sorted from blood. The receptors here all came from a young man in good health. Both conserved end residues are part of each CDR3. Fields, in order: V gene, J gene, clone size, D gene, CDR3 DNA, CDR3 protein. D genes are given only for firm matches. A clone size is listed for some rows: how often the clone was seen (once, few, many), or a class if it is expanded.

V gene: TRBV19; J gene: TRBJ2-2; clone size: .; D gene: TRBD1; CDR3 DNA: TGTGCCAGTTGGGGAGGGACAGGGCGAACCGGGGAGCTGTTTTTT; CDR3 protein: CASWGGTGRTGELFF
V gene: TRBV7-2; J gene: TRBJ2-3; clone size: .; D gene: TRBD1; CDR3 DNA: TGTGCCAGCAGCTTACAGGGGGCAGGGGATACGCAGTATTTT; CDR3 protein: CASSLQGAGDTQYF
V gene: TRBV19; J gene: TRBJ2-2; clone size: .; D gene: .; CDR3 DNA: TGTGCCAGTACCTCCCCTGGCATCGGGGAGCTGTTTTTT; CDR3 protein: CASTSPGIGELFF
V gene: TRBV5-1; J gene: TRBJ2-2; clone size: few; D gene: TRBD1; CDR3 DNA: TGCGCCAGCAGCTTGGAAGTGACAGGGTTCACCGGGGAGCTGTTTTTT; CDR3 protein: CASSLEVTGFTGELFF
V gene: TRBV28; J gene: TRBJ1-4; clone size: .; D gene: TRBD1; CDR3 DNA: TGTGCCAGCAGACCCCCGGGACAGGGGTCTAATGAAAAACTGTTTTTT; CDR3 protein: CASRPPGQGSNEKLFF
V gene: TRBV10-3; J gene: TRBJ2-7; clone size: .; D gene: .; CDR3 DNA: TGTGCCATCACTGGGCAGGGGAGCTACGAGCAGTACTTC; CDR3 protein: CAITGQGSYEQYF
V gene: TRBV18; J gene: TRBJ1-2; clone size: .; D gene: .; CDR3 DNA: TGTGCCAGCTCACCGGCGCTTCAGGGAAGCTACACCTTC; CDR3 protein: CASSPALQGSYTF
V gene: TRBV6-5; J gene: TRBJ2-7; clone size: .; D gene: TRBD1; CDR3 DNA: TGTGCCAGCAGTAGTACCGGGACAGGGGTAGGGGAGCAGTACTTC; CDR3 protein: CASSSTGTGVGEQYF
V gene: TRBV5-1; J gene: TRBJ1-1; clone size: .; D gene: .; CDR3 DNA: TGCGCCAGCAGCTTGTATGGGAGAAGCACTGAAGCTTTCTTT; CDR3 protein: CASSLYGRSTEAFF
V gene: TRBV5-1; J gene: TRBJ2-2; clone size: .; D gene: .; CDR3 DNA: TGCGCCAGCAGCTTGGAGGGCGTCACCGGGGAGCTGTTTTTT; CDR3 protein: CASSLEGVTGELFF
V gene: TRBV6-4; J gene: TRBJ2-6; clone size: few; D gene: .; CDR3 DNA: TGTGCCAGCAGTGACAGGGCTGGGGCCAACGTCCTGACTTTC; CDR3 protein: CASSDRAGANVLTF
V gene: TRBV7-8; J gene: TRBJ2-1; clone size: .; D gene: .; CDR3 DNA: TGTGCCAGCAGCTTTTCGGTGGTGATGGGAAACAATGAGCAGTTCTTC; CDR3 protein: CASSFSVVMGNNEQFF
V gene: TRBV6-1; J gene: TRBJ2-5; clone size: once; D gene: .; CDR3 DNA: TGTGCCAGCAGTCCACCAGGGGGGCGGGAGACCCAGTACTTC; CDR3 protein: CASSPPGGRETQYF
V gene: TRBV28; J gene: TRBJ1-5; clone size: few; D gene: .; CDR3 DNA: TGTGCCAGCAGTTTGGGCCCATACTATCAGCCCCAGCATTTT; CDR3 protein: CASSLGPYYQPQHF
V gene: TRBV6-5; J gene: TRBJ1-1; clone size: .; D gene: .; CDR3 DNA: TGTGCCAGCAGTGAATCCCGAGAAGCTTTCTTT; CDR3 protein: CASSESREAFF
V gene: TRBV11-2; J gene: TRBJ1-2; clone size: .; D gene: .; CDR3 DNA: TGTGCCAGCAGCACCCAGAAGGGGGGGAACTATGGCTACACCTTC; CDR3 protein: CASSTQKGGNYGYTF
V gene: TRBV7-3; J gene: TRBJ2-1; clone size: .; D gene: .; CDR3 DNA: TGTGCCAGCAGCCTAAAGGGGGGAACGCATTACAATGAGCAGTTCTTC; CDR3 protein: CASSLKGGTHYNEQFF
V gene: TRBV7-2; J gene: TRBJ2-1; clone size: once; D gene: .; CDR3 DNA: TGTGCCAGCAGCACCGGCCCCCAAAGGAATGAGCAGTTCTTC; CDR3 protein: CASSTGPQRNEQFF
V gene: TRBV6-1; J gene: TRBJ1-6; clone size: .; D gene: TRBD1; CDR3 DNA: TGTGCCAGCAATATCCAGGGGGCTGGTTCACCCCTCCACTTT; CDR3 protein: CASNIQGAGSPLHF
V gene: TRBV5-4; J gene: TRBJ2-1; clone size: .; D gene: .; CDR3 DNA: TGTGCCAGCAGCTTAGGACAGACCGTTAATGAGCAGTTCTTC; CDR3 protein: CASSLGQTVNEQFF
V gene: TRBV7-6; J gene: TRBJ1-2; clone size: few; D gene: .; CDR3 DNA: TGTGCCAGCAGCCTGGGACATTTTGTCGGGGGCTACACCTTC; CDR3 protein: CASSLGHFVGGYTF
V gene: TRBV18; J gene: TRBJ2-5; clone size: .; D gene: TRBD2; CDR3 DNA: TGTGCCAGCTCCACCGGCGGGGGGGCCCAAGAGACCCAGTACTTC; CDR3 protein: CASSTGGGAQETQYF
V gene: TRBV28; J gene: TRBJ1-3; clone size: few; D gene: TRBD1; CDR3 DNA: TGTGCCAGCAGACCGAGGGACAGGGGCGGAAACACCATATATTTT; CDR3 protein: CASRPRDRGGNTIYF
V gene: TRBV18; J gene: TRBJ2-7; clone size: .; D gene: .; CDR3 DNA: TGTGCCAGCTCACGGTCCCATTTGTACGAGCAGTACTTC; CDR3 protein: CASSRSHLYEQYF
V gene: TRBV7-3; J gene: TRBJ2-3; clone size: .; D gene: .; CDR3 DNA: TGTGCCAGCAGCTTAGAGGGGGACCGGGATACGCAGTATTTT; CDR3 protein: CASSLEGDRDTQYF
V gene: TRBV6-6; J gene: TRBJ1-4; clone size: .; D gene: .; CDR3 DNA: TGTGCCAGCAGATTCCAGGGAATTGAAAAACTGTTTTTT; CDR3 protein: CASRFQGIEKLFF
V gene: TRBV9; J gene: TRBJ2-3; clone size: .; D gene: .; CDR3 DNA: TGTGCCAGCAGCGTAGGAGGTAGCACAGATACGCAGTATTTT; CDR3 protein: CASSVGGSTDTQYF
V gene: TRBV29-1; J gene: TRBJ1-1; clone size: .; D gene: TRBD1; CDR3 DNA: TGCAGCGTCGGACAGGGTTCGACTGAAGCTTTCTTT; CDR3 protein: CSVGQGSTEAFF
V gene: TRBV5-6; J gene: TRBJ1-2; clone size: once; D gene: TRBD1; CDR3 DNA: TGTGCCAGCAGCTCGGAGGGGGCGGCGACAGCAATCAACTATGGCTACACCTTC; CDR3 protein: CASSSEGAATAINYGYTF
V gene: TRBV7-2; J gene: TRBJ2-7; clone size: .; D gene: TRBD2; CDR3 DNA: TGTGCCAGCAGCTTGGGACTAGGATCCTACGAGCAGTACTTC; CDR3 protein: CASSLGLGSYEQYF
V gene: TRBV7-8; J gene: TRBJ2-5; clone size: .; D gene: TRBD2; CDR3 DNA: TGTGCCACCAGACTAGCGGGGGGGCCATGGGAGACCCAGTACTTC; CDR3 protein: CATRLAGGPWETQYF
V gene: TRBV6-1; J gene: TRBJ1-1; clone size: .; D gene: .; CDR3 DNA: TGTGCCAGCAGAAGACTCTTATACACTGAAGCTTTCTTT; CDR3 protein: CASRRLLYTEAFF
V gene: TRBV7-6; J gene: TRBJ1-2; clone size: once; D gene: .; CDR3 DNA: TGTGCCAGCAGCTTCAGTTACAGCTACACCTTC; CDR3 protein: CASSFSYSYTF
V gene: TRBV19; J gene: TRBJ2-2; clone size: .; D gene: .; CDR3 DNA: TGTGCCAGTAGTTTTCTTGAGGCGAACACCGGGGAGCTGTTTTTT; CDR3 protein: CASSFLEANTGELFF
V gene: TRBV5-1; J gene: TRBJ1-6; clone size: .; D gene: .; CDR3 DNA: TGCGCCAGCAGCTTCACCCAGACAGGCCAGAATTCACCCCTCCACTTT; CDR3 protein: CASSFTQTGQNSPLHF